This T cell receptor (beta chain) was profiled in a study of OX40 agonist ivuxolimab in advanced cancers. The CDR3 is 15 amino acids. V lost 3 bases, J lost 5 bases, and 5 bases stayed unmatched. Germline V gene sequence: CDR1 SGHAT, CDR2 FQNNGV. Some clones are missing from TCRdb's copy, which holds only in-frame ones; the method was immunoSEQ multiplex PCR. This table has 60,000 to 70,000 clones, 86% appearing once. The sample here was CD4+ or CD8+ T cells sorted from blood, taken in a trial of the OX40 agonist ivuxolimab. This TCR came from an adult with an advanced solid tumor such as melanoma, head and neck, liver or kidney cancer. The gene calls are TRBV11-2 and TRBJ1-5; 9 positions match TRBD1. CDR3 DNA sequence: TGTGCCAGCAGCTTGGACAGGGGAAAGGATCAGCCCCAGCATTTT. As protein: CASSLDRGKDQPQHF.